This T cell receptor beta chain came from a study of T cell responses to AZD1222 COVID-19 vaccine. This clone was seen once. V lost 2 bases to trimming and J lost 1 base, with 6 bases between them. Germline CDR1 and CDR2: SGHRS and YFSETQ. The CDR3 is 13 residues long. Using immunoSEQ multiplex PCR, the repertoire was profiled, and TCRdb retains in-frame clones only, with some absent. This sample has about 75,000 clones; around 88% occur once, and the top ten carry approximately 11%. This sequence joins TRBV5-1 and TRBJ1-1; D remains ambiguous. This clonotype originated in an adult who received the MenACWY meningococcal vaccine as a control. Source: peripheral blood, taken 28 days after the second dose of the MenACWY control vaccine. CDR3 bases: TGCGCCAGCAGCTTTTCAGAGAACACTGAAGCTTTCTTT. This encodes CASSFSENTEAFF. Drawing the rest from reference TRBV5-1 and TRBJ1-1, the complete variable domain is KAGVTQTPRYLIKTRGQQVTLSCSPISGHRSVSWYQQTPGQGLQFLFEYFSETQRNKGNFPGRFSGRQFSNSRSEMNVSTLELGDSALYLCASSFSENTEAFFGQGTRLTVV.